Shown below are 25 T cell receptor beta chains from a single sample sequenced in a study of T cells in Graves' hyperthyroidism and ophthalmopathy. The investigators amplified TCR beta CDR3 regions from RNA transcripts. TCR CDR3 regions were first amplified by RT-PCR with HTBI primers. TCRdb called the multiplex PCR reads again in MiXCR, with one record for every CDR3 protein. Of more than 650,000 distinct CDR3 sequences listed, approximately 14% are singletons. The sample taken for sequencing was blood. Every receptor here comes from a woman under 30 with Graves' hyperthyroidism.

The V gene is TRBV24-1, the J gene TRBJ1-5, with D perhaps TRBD1 (6 bases). CDR3 length: 16 amino acids. Germline V gene data show CDR1 as KGHDR and CDR2 as SFDVKD. V was trimmed by 4 bases and J by 0 bases, leaving 12 bases between them. In DNA, the CDR3 is TGTGCCACCAGTGAAAACACAGGGATTAGCAATCAGCCCCAGCATTTT. Its protein product is CATSENTGISNQPQHF.

The chain couples TRBV7-9 to TRBJ2-5, with TRBD1 as a possible D gene (6 bases). The V gene lost 5 bases and the J gene lost 2 bases, with 12 bases spanning the gap. Germline CDR1 SEHNR, CDR2 FQNEAQ (reference sequence). The CDR3 has 14 amino acids. CDR3 region: CASSTGQLQETQYF. The CDR3 coding sequence is TGTGCCAGCAGCACCGGACAGTTACAAGAGACCCAGTACTTC. Based on the CDR3 plus reference TRBV7-9 and TRBJ2-5, the full variable domain is DTGVSQNPRHKITKRGQNVTFRCDPISEHNRLYWYRQTLGQGPEFLTYFQNEAQLEKSRLLSDRFSAERPKGSFSTLEIQRTEQGDSAMYLCASSTGQLQETQYFGPGTRLLVL.

This clonotype appeared a few times. The V gene is TRBV5-1, the J gene TRBJ2-2, with 7 bases aligning to TRBD2. V was clipped by 1 base and J by 2 bases; unmatched bases: 2. This CDR3 comprises 15 residues. The germline CDR1 and CDR2 sequences are SGHRS and YFSETQ. CDR3 sequence: CASSLTAGNTGELFF. The CDR3 nucleotides are TGCGCCAGCAGCTTGACAGCGGGAAACACCGGGGAGCTGTTTTTT.

The sample holds many counts of this clonotype. The chain carries TRBV27 and TRBJ2-7; the D gene is possibly TRBD1 (6 bases). The CDR3 is made up of 15 amino acids. Germline-derived CDR1 and CDR2 are MNHEY and SMNVEV (reference sequence). V lost 2 bases, J lost 5 bases, and 16 bases lay in between. The CDR3, as DNA: TGTGCCAGCAGTTTACTCGCAGGGGTCCCAGACGAGCAGTACTTC. Protein: CASSLLAGVPDEQYF.

This clonotype was counted between two and nine times. The rearrangement joins TRBV19 to TRBJ2-1; D is unclear. V shed 6 bases and J shed 5 bases, with 14 bases lying between them. The CDR3 is 14 residues long. Per germline, CDR1 LNHDA and CDR2 SQIVND (reference sequence). CDR3 DNA sequence: TGTGCCAGTAGGCAGTTTGTGCTAAACAATGAGCAGTTCTTC. Translating gives CASRQFVLNNEQFF.

This clonotype was seen repeatedly, ten times or more. The chain couples TRBV12-3 or TRBV12-4 to TRBJ2-3; 9 bases are a match to TRBD2. The CDR3 length is 17 residues. With V trimmed by 0 bases and J by 2 bases, 6 bases remained unmatched. The CDR3 sequence is CASSLAEAGGSTDTQYF. CDR3 sequence (DNA): TGTGCCAGCAGTTTAGCGGAAGCGGGGGGCTCCACAGATACGCAGTATTTT.

The rearrangement uses TRBV7-8 and TRBJ1-5, with no clear D. CDR3 size: 14 residues. Germline-derived CDR1 and CDR2 are SGHVS and FQNEAQ. Trimming pared 2 bases from V and 5 bases from J, leaving 10 bases between. The CDR3 protein is CASSLWAGYQPQHF. The CDR3 DNA sequence: TGTGCCAGCAGCTTATGGGCCGGGTATCAGCCCCAGCATTTT.

The chain joins TRBV6-1 to TRBJ2-1; 11 bases match TRBD2. This CDR3 spans 17 amino acids. V dropped 5 bases and J dropped 3; count of bases not matched to a gene: 9. Germline CDR1 is MNHNS and CDR2 is SASEGT. CDR3 amino acids: CASSPLAGGQIYNEQFF. The CDR3 DNA sequence: TGTGCCAGCAGTCCCCTAGCGGGAGGACAGATCTACAATGAGCAGTTCTTC.

The sample holds many counts of this clonotype. This chain connects TRBV6-5 to TRBJ2-7; 7 nucleotides match TRBD1. Germline V CDR1 and CDR2: MNHEY, SVGAGI. The CDR3 length is 17 residues. V gave up 2 bases and J gave up 3 bases; unmatched junction bases: 13. The CDR3 here is CASSYPIGRQGVYEQYF. The CDR3 nucleotides read TGTGCCAGCAGTTACCCGATTGGGAGACAGGGAGTCTACGAGCAGTACTTC.

This clonotype has a handful of counts. This sequence joins TRBV4-1 and TRBJ2-7; unclear D gene. CDR3 length equals 13 residues. The germline CDR1 and CDR2 sequences are MGHRA and YSYEKL. The germline V and J ends were trimmed by 3 bases and 2 bases, with 8 bases remaining between them. The CDR3 DNA follows: TGCGCCAGCAGCCACGCACAGACCTACGAGCAGTACTTC. It encodes CASSHAQTYEQYF.

The V gene is TRBV15, the J gene TRBJ1-5; D not resolved. V dropped 3 bases and J dropped 5 bases, with 8 bases sitting between them. Germline CDR1 LNHNV, CDR2 YYDKDF (reference sequence). The CDR3 spans 13 residues. This CDR3 is CATSRKDDQPQHF. In DNA, the CDR3 is TGTGCCACCAGCAGGAAAGATGATCAGCCCCAGCATTTT.

The CDR3 is CASSPDRALSGANVLTF. CDR3 DNA sequence: TGTGCCAGCAGCCCGGACAGGGCTCTCTCTGGGGCCAACGTCCTGACTTTC. This rearrangement joins TRBV5-4 to TRBJ2-6; 8 bases map to TRBD1. This CDR3 spans 17 amino acids. Germline loops: CDR1 SGHNT, CDR2 YYREEE (reference sequence). The ends lost 4 bases at V and 0 bases at J; junction bases unmatched: 6.

This clonotype was seen only a few times. The rearrangement uses TRBV5-1 and TRBJ2-7; TRBD2 matches at 8 bases. Germline V gives CDR1 SGHRS, CDR2 YFSETQ. V lost 0 bases and J lost 4; bases outside the gene matches: 6. The CDR3 covers 15 residues. The CDR3 sequence is CASSLAGSSGYEQYF. CDR3 DNA: TGCGCCAGCAGCTTGGCCGGGTCTAGCGGGTACGAGCAGTACTTC.

This clonotype was counted between two and nine times. The chain joins TRBV28 to TRBJ1-6; D is possibly TRBD1 (5 bases). The germline CDR1 and CDR2 sequences are MDHEN and SYDVKM. The CDR3 extends over 16 amino acids. Trimming removed 7 bases from V and 6 bases from J, with 19 bases in between. The CDR3 DNA is TGTGCCAGCACCCTGCGGGTGGGGGATCCTAATTCACCCCTCCACTTT. Its protein is CASTLRVGDPNSPLHF.

There are a few counts of this clonotype. The chain employs TRBV19 and TRBJ2-1, with TRBD2 as a possible D gene (6 bases). Trimming took off 2 bases at V and 4 bases at J, with 12 bases between the two ends. Germline-derived CDR1 and CDR2 are LNHDA and SQIVND (reference sequence). The CDR3 is 15 residues long. CDR3 amino acids: CASSIIRETYNEQFF. The CDR3 DNA reads TGTGCCAGTAGTATAATACGGGAGACATACAATGAGCAGTTCTTC. Variable domain in full (rest from reference TRBV19 and TRBJ2-1): DGGITQSPKYLFRKEGQNVTLSCEQNLNHDAMYWYRQDPGQGLRLIYYSQIVNDFQKGDIAEGYSVSREKKESFPLTVTSAQKNPTAFYLCASSIIRETYNEQFFGPGTRLTVL.

This clonotype was counted ten times or more. The rearrangement links TRBV3-1 to TRBJ1-6; D unresolved. CDR3 size: 17 residues. V shed 1 base and J shed 1 base, with 11 bases lying between them. Germline lookup yields CDR1 LGHDT and CDR2 YNNKEL (reference sequence). Here the CDR3 DNA reads TGTGCCAGCAGCCAAGGAGCCAGAGGGTCCTATAATTCACCCCTCCACTTT. Protein sequence: CASSQGARGSYNSPLHF.

This clonotype was observed many times. The chain is built from TRBV7-9 and TRBJ1-1, with D possibly TRBD1 on 6 matching bases. The V end was cut by 7 bases, the J end by 1 base, with 13 bases between. This CDR3 spans 14 amino acids. The germline CDR1 and CDR2 sequences are SEHNR and FQNEAQ (reference sequence). CDR3 sequence (DNA): TGTGCCAGCAACGCCGGGACAACGAACACTGAAGCTTTCTTT. This encodes CASNAGTTNTEAFF.

This clonotype was seen more than once but under ten times. The chain couples TRBV20-1 to TRBJ1-1, with a weak D call TRBD1 (5 bases). Germline lookup yields CDR1 DFQATT and CDR2 SNEGSKA (reference sequence). CDR3 length: 12 amino acids. V was trimmed by 6 bases and J by 1 base, leaving 9 bases between them. In nucleotides, the CDR3 is TGCAGTGCGGCGGGGACGAACACTGAAGCTTTCTTT. It codes for CSAAGTNTEAFF.

This clonotype was observed at least ten times. The chain has TRBV2 and TRBJ2-7; a weak D match, TRBD2 (6 bases). The CDR3 loop spans 12 amino acids. Trimming took 8 bases from V and 3 from J, leaving 11 bases between them. Germline CDR1 reads SNHLY; CDR2 reads FYNNEI. CDR3 coding DNA: TGTGCCAGCCGGGAGCACTTCTACGAGCAGTACTTC. This gives the protein CASREHFYEQYF.

This clonotype was detected many times. This rearrangement joins TRBV3-1 to TRBJ2-7; unclear D gene. The CDR3 length is 11 residues. Germline assignment: CDR1 LGHDT and CDR2 YNNKEL (reference sequence). V gave up 0 bases and J gave up 5 bases, with 2 bases separating them. The CDR3 DNA reads as TGTGCCAGCAGCCAAGAACACGAGCAGTACTTC. Its protein product is CASSQEHEQYF.

This clonotype has at least ten counts. V is TRBV27 and J is TRBJ2-1; TRBD2 agrees at 10 bases. The germline V gene encodes CDR1 MNHEY and CDR2 SMNVEV (reference sequence). V shed 5 bases, J shed 5 bases, and the junction held 6 bases outside the gene matches. The CDR3 extends over 15 amino acids. CDR3 DNA: TGTGCCAGCAGTCCTCTAGCGGGAGAACACAATGAGCAGTTCTTC. Translated, it gives CASSPLAGEHNEQFF.

J is TRBJ2-7 and V is TRBV27; 7 bases line up with TRBD2. In germline, CDR1 is MNHEY, CDR2 SMNVEV (reference sequence). The junction had 10 bases not matched to a gene; V was cut back by 8 bases and J by 0 bases. The CDR3 runs 15 residues. The CDR3, as DNA: TGTGCCAGCGGTCCAGGACTAGGGAGCTCCTACGAGCAGTACTTC. Translated, it gives CASGPGLGSSYEQYF.

The chain couples TRBV14 to TRBJ1-4; D remains unclear. The V end was cut by 4 bases, the J end by 12 bases, with 12 bases between. The germline CDR1 and CDR2 sequences are SGHDN and FVKESK. This CDR3 comprises 12 residues. The CDR3 region is CASSRVAPQLFF. As DNA, the CDR3 is TGTGCCAGCAGCCGTGTTGCACCCCAACTGTTTTTT.

This clonotype came up a few times. The chain links TRBV5-6 to TRBJ1-3; D gene uncertain. The germline gives CDR1 SGHDT, CDR2 YYEEEE. The CDR3 covers 13 residues. Deletions cut 4 bases from V and 1 base from J, with 6 bases between. The CDR3, as DNA: TGTGCCAGCAGCGGCACATCTGGAAACACCATATATTTT. It encodes CASSGTSGNTIYF.

This clonotype showed up just a few times. The V call is TRBV5-1, the J call TRBJ1-2; D unclear. The V and J ends lost 6 bases and 1 base respectively, with 25 bases between them. Germline-derived CDR1 and CDR2 are SGHRS and YFSETQ. CDR3 length: 18 residues. CDR3 protein: CASTQRARSGGINYGYTF. DNA for the CDR3: TGCGCCAGCACTCAACGTGCACGATCGGGAGGGATTAACTATGGCTACACCTTC.